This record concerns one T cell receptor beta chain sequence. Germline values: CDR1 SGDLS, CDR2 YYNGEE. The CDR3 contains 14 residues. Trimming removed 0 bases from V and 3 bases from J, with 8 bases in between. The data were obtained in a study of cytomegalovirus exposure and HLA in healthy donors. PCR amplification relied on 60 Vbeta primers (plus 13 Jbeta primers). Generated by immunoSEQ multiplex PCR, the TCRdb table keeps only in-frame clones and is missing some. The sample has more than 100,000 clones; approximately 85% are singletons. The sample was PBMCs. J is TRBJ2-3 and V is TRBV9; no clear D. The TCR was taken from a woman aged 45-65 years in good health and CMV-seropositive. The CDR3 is CASSVAPGTDTQYF. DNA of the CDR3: TGTGCCAGCAGCGTAGCACCCGGGACAGATACGCAGTATTTT. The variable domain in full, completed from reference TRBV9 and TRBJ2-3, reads DSGVTQTPKHLITATGQRVTLRCSPRSGDLSVYWYQQSLDQGLQFLIQYYNGEERAKGNILERFSAQQFPDLHSELNLSSLELGDSALYFCASSVAPGTDTQYFGPGTRLTVL.